Each of the 26 T cell receptor beta chains below was sequenced from the same sample in a study of shared clonotypes between healthy human individuals. The data were produced by immunoSEQ multiplex PCR, yet TCRdb's version contains in-frame clones alone and is incomplete. In the table there are millions of clones, over 85% of which are singletons. Sample: naive CD4+ T cells sorted from blood. Sample subset: CD45RA+ positively selected. These receptors were collected from a young man in good health.

This clone was recorded only once. CDR3 nucleotide sequence: TGTGCCGGTTCGGAGGCCACACGACATCAGCCCCAGCATTTT. It yields the protein CAGSEATRHQPQHF. The chain couples TRBV28 to TRBJ1-5; no firm D call. The CDR3 has 14 amino acids. V lost 11 bases and J lost 5, with 19 bases in between. From germline, CDR1 is MDHEN and CDR2 SYDVKM.

The chain couples TRBV11-3 to TRBJ2-1, with 7 bases that match TRBD2. The CDR3 is made up of 12 amino acids. After removal of 4 bases from V and 7 bases from J, the junction contained 1 base not matched to a gene. Germline-derived CDR1 and CDR2 are SGHNT and YENEEA. The CDR3 sequence: CASSSAGNEQFF. The CDR3 nucleotides are TGTGCCAGCAGCTCAGCGGGGAATGAGCAGTTCTTC. Complete variable domain (other parts from reference TRBV11-3 and TRBJ2-1): EAGVVQSPRYKIIEKKQPVAFWCNPISGHNTLYWYLQNLGQGPELLIRYENEEAVDDSQLPKDRFSAERLKGVDSTLKIQPAELGDSAVYLCASSSAGNEQFFGPGTRLTVL.

The chain employs TRBV18 and TRBJ2-2; 7 bases are shared with TRBD2. This CDR3 region has 16 residues. CDR1 KGHSH and CDR2 LQKENI come from the germline V gene. V shed 4 bases and J 6 bases; nucleotides not matched to a gene: 11. The chain's CDR3 is CASSLGGSGLAGELFF. CDR3 bases: TGTGCCAGCTCACTCGGCGGGAGTGGGCTCGCCGGGGAGCTGTTTTTT.

V usage is TRBV5-1 and J usage is TRBJ1-3, with TRBD1 as a possible D gene (6 bases). Trimming removed 0 bases from V and 0 bases from J, with 7 bases in between. This CDR3 has 15 residues. Germline V gene lookup returns CDR1 SGHRS and CDR2 YFSETQ. The DNA of the CDR3 is TGCGCCAGCAGCTTGGGGGACATCTCTGGAAACACCATATATTTT. This translates into CASSLGDISGNTIYF. Filled out from reference TRBV5-1 and TRBJ1-3, the complete variable domain reads KAGVTQTPRYLIKTRGQQVTLSCSPISGHRSVSWYQQTPGQGLQFLFEYFSETQRNKGNFPGRFSGRQFSNSRSEMNVSTLELGDSALYLCASSLGDISGNTIYFGEGSWLTVV.

The chain couples TRBV6-6 to TRBJ2-5, with D possibly matching TRBD2 (7 bases). CDR1 is MNHNY, CDR2 SVGAGI, per germline (reference sequence). The CDR3 loop spans 16 amino acids. Trimming left V 2 bases short and J 4 bases short, with 17 bases between. The CDR3 here is CASSYAGDKGGETQYF. DNA for the CDR3: TGTGCCAGCAGTTACGCGGGGGACAAGGGTGGAGAGACCCAGTACTTC.

This clone was detected only once. The chain recombines TRBV7-2 with TRBJ1-5; no definite D call. The CDR3 covers 14 residues. Per the germline V gene, CDR1 is SGHTA and CDR2 is FQGNSA. With 4 bases removed from V and 7 bases from J, the gap between germline ends came to 14 bases. The CDR3 loop reads CASSSQFVKQPQHF. DNA for the CDR3: TGTGCCAGCAGCTCGCAGTTCGTCAAGCAGCCCCAGCATTTT.

The CDR3 region has the DNA TGTGCCAGCAGCCCCCTTGCGGGGAGCAATGAGCAGTTCTTC. Translated, it gives CASSPLAGSNEQFF. The chain joins TRBV7-3 to TRBJ2-1, with D possibly being TRBD2 (6 bases). Per the germline V gene, CDR1 is SGHTA and CDR2 is FQGTGA. This CDR3 has 14 amino acids. V lost 5 bases and J lost 6, with 14 bases in between.

The CDR3 spells CASSLDREPDTQYF. DNA for the CDR3: TGTGCCAGCAGCTTAGACCGAGAGCCAGATACGCAGTATTTT. This rearrangement joins TRBV11-2 to TRBJ2-3; D not certain. The germline gives CDR1 SGHAT, CDR2 FQNNGV. This CDR3 has 14 residues. Deletions cut 0 bases from V and 4 bases from J, with 8 bases between.

V gene TRBV30 combines with J gene TRBJ1-4, with D perhaps matching TRBD1 (6 bases). The CDR3 runs 14 residues. V lost 3 bases and J 7 bases, leaving 15 bases between the germline ends. Germline lookup yields CDR1 GTSNPN and CDR2 SVGIG (reference sequence). The CDR3 sequence: CAWSVAGESEKLFF. CDR3 sequence (DNA): TGTGCCTGGAGCGTGGCAGGGGAGAGTGAAAAACTGTTTTTT. The full variable domain, in which reference TRBV30 and TRBJ1-4 provide the parts outside the CDR3, is SQTIHQWPATLVQPVGSPLSLECTVEGTSNPNLYWYRQAAGRGLQLLFYSVGIGQISSEVPQNLSASRPQDRQFILSSKKLLLSDSGFYLCAWSVAGESEKLFFGSGTQLSVL.

The rearrangement links TRBV6-5 to TRBJ1-6; no definite D call. The CDR3 covers 15 residues. Trimming cost V 6 bases and J 7 bases, with 16 bases left between them. The germline gives CDR1 MNHEY, CDR2 SVGAGI. CDR3 sequence (DNA): TGTGCCAGCAGCAGCCGACAACCGGGCAATTCACCCCTCCACTTT. Translating it yields CASSSRQPGNSPLHF.

The chain uses TRBV5-6 and TRBJ2-7; D may be TRBD2 (6 bases). This CDR3 spans 15 amino acids. The V gene's germline CDR1 is SGHDT and CDR2 YYEEEE. Trimming stripped 4 bases from V and 2 bases from J, with 16 bases between. CDR3 amino acids: CASSTPGRRAYEQYF. CDR3 nucleotide sequence: TGTGCCAGCAGCACTCCGGGCCGGAGGGCCTACGAGCAGTACTTC.

This clone was seen just once. The rearrangement links TRBV5-1 to TRBJ2-5; TRBD2 is a possible D gene (5 bases). This CDR3 is 16 amino acids long. Between the trimmed V and J ends, which lost 4 bases and 2 bases, there was a span of 18 bases. Germline-derived CDR1 and CDR2 are SGHRS and YFSETQ. The CDR3 DNA is TGCGCCAGCAGCCTGACTCCGGGATTATATCAAGAGACCCAGTACTTC. It translates to CASSLTPGLYQETQYF.

The CDR3 loop is CASSRAVGEKLFF. The CDR3 DNA follows: TGTGCCAGCAGTAGGGCCGTTGGGGAAAAACTGTTTTTT. The chain links TRBV6-1 to TRBJ1-4; no reliable D call. Germline lookup yields CDR1 MNHNS and CDR2 SASEGT. CDR3 length equals 13 residues. Trimming stripped 5 bases from V and 8 bases from J, with 12 bases between.

The chain recombines TRBV7-6 with TRBJ2-5; TRBD1 agrees at 12 bases. CDR1 is SGHVS and CDR2 is FNYEAQ in the germline V gene. The CDR3 runs to 15 residues. J gave up 4 bases and V 5 bases, and 5 bases lay outside the gene matches. CDR3 sequence reads: CASSRPGQGAETQYF. DNA for the CDR3: TGTGCCAGCAGCCGTCCGGGACAGGGGGCAGAGACCCAGTACTTC.

The gene calls are TRBV5-1 and TRBJ2-7; tentatively, D is TRBD1 (5 bases). The V and J ends lost 2 bases and 1 base respectively, with 10 bases between them. This CDR3 region has 14 residues. In germline, CDR1 is SGHRS, CDR2 YFSETQ. In DNA, the CDR3 is TGCGCCAGCAGCTTCACGACAGTTTCCTACGAGCAGTACTTC. This sequence encodes CASSFTTVSYEQYF.

The chain has TRBV2 and TRBJ1-1, with D possibly TRBD1 on 6 matching bases. Germline CDR1 reads SNHLY; CDR2 reads FYNNEI. V was cut by 5 bases and J by 4 bases, with 8 bases left in between. The CDR3 contains 12 residues. The CDR3, as DNA: TGTGCCAGCAGTCGGACAGCCACTGAAGCTTTCTTT. Its translation: CASSRTATEAFF. The full variable domain, completed using reference TRBV2 and TRBJ1-1, is EPEVTQTPSHQVTQMGQEVILRCVPISNHLYFYWYRQILGQKVEFLVSFYNNEISEKSEIFDDQFSVERPDGSNFTLKIRSTKLEDSAMYFCASSRTATEAFFGQGTRLTVV.

The chain links TRBV6-5 to TRBJ2-7; 8 bases match TRBD2. The CDR3 sequence is 15 residues long. Germline V gene lookup returns CDR1 MNHEY and CDR2 SVGAGI. The ends lost 0 bases at V and 4 bases at J; junction bases unmatched: 5. CDR3 amino acids: CASSYSSGGWYEQYF. The CDR3 bases are TGTGCCAGCAGTTACTCCTCGGGGGGGTGGTACGAGCAGTACTTC.

The rearrangement uses TRBV7-2 and TRBJ2-3; D is perhaps TRBD1 (6 bases). The ends were cut back, 4 bases at V and 6 bases at J, with 20 bases in the middle. Per the germline V gene, CDR1 is SGHTA and CDR2 is FQGNSA. The CDR3 covers 16 residues. CDR3: CASSSGETHTSDTQYF. The CDR3 DNA reads TGTGCCAGCAGCTCAGGGGAAACACACACATCCGATACGCAGTATTTT.

This clone was seen just once. The V and J genes are TRBV19 and TRBJ1-2, with 12 bases aligning to TRBD1. Trimming took 5 bases from V and 5 from J; bases not matched to a gene: 9. The CDR3 consists of 16 residues. Germline V gives CDR1 LNHDA, CDR2 SQIVND (reference sequence). CDR3 protein: CASSSGTGGADYGYTF. As DNA, the CDR3 is TGTGCCAGTAGTTCCGGGACAGGGGGCGCAGATTATGGCTACACCTTC.

The V call is TRBV4-3, the J call TRBJ2-3; possible D gene TRBD1, 6 bases. This CDR3 comprises 15 residues. From germline, CDR1 is LGHNA and CDR2 YSLEER. Trimming removed 3 bases at V and 0 bases at J, with 10 bases between. CDR3 sequence (DNA): TGCGCCAGCAGCCACGACAGGTCCAGCACAGATACGCAGTATTTT. Protein sequence: CASSHDRSSTDTQYF.

The chain employs TRBV6-4 and TRBJ2-7, with D tentatively TRBD2 (6 bases). The CDR3 extends over 13 amino acids. CDR1 is MRHNA and CDR2 is SNTAGT in the germline V gene. The V and J ends lost 8 bases and 3 bases respectively, with 14 bases between them. The CDR3 region is CASSREPGYEQYF. CDR3 coding DNA: TGTGCCAGCTCCCGGGAGCCTGGCTACGAGCAGTACTTC.

This clone was found once. This rearrangement joins TRBV18 to TRBJ1-5; maybe TRBD1 (5 bases). CDR1 and CDR2 (germline): KGHSH, LQKENI. The CDR3 has 15 residues. With 3 bases removed from V and 4 bases from J, the gap between germline ends came to 13 bases. In nucleotides, the CDR3 is TGTGCCAGCTCACCGGGACCTGGCAGGAATCAGCCCCAGCATTTT. Amino acid sequence: CASSPGPGRNQPQHF.

This sequence joins TRBV2 and TRBJ1-1, with D perhaps matching TRBD1 (5 bases). Per the germline V gene, CDR1 is SNHLY and CDR2 is FYNNEI. V shed 9 bases and J shed 3 bases, with 14 bases lying between them. The length of the CDR3 is 13 residues. The CDR3 DNA reads TGTGCCAGTTGCTGGAACAGGTACACTGAAGCTTTCTTT. Translation gives CASCWNRYTEAFF.

This chain uses TRBV11-2 with TRBJ2-5, with 9 bases that match TRBD2. The CDR3 runs to 17 residues. V lost 0 bases and J lost 1; bases outside the gene matches: 6. Germline V gene data show CDR1 as SGHAT and CDR2 as FQNNGV. The CDR3 loop is CASSLDILAGPQETQYF. The CDR3 region has the DNA TGTGCCAGCAGCTTAGATATCCTAGCGGGACCCCAAGAGACCCAGTACTTC.

CDR3 nucleotide sequence: TGTGCCAATCCCACGAGGGGGGGGAATCAAGAGACCCAGTACTTC. Translated: CANPTRGGNQETQYF. This chain links TRBV2 with TRBJ2-5; D possibly corresponds to TRBD2 (7 bases). CDR1 SNHLY and CDR2 FYNNEI come from the germline V gene. V was cut by 10 bases and J by 2 bases, with 20 bases left in between. The CDR3 runs 15 residues.

The chain employs TRBV11-3 and TRBJ2-1; 7 bases line up with TRBD2. The CDR3 is 15 amino acids. V lost 5 bases to trimming and J lost 1 base; unmatched junction nucleotides: 5. CDR1 and CDR2 from the germline V gene are SGHNT and YENEEA. CDR3 protein: CASSPGRGSYNEQFF. The CDR3 region has the DNA TGTGCCAGCAGCCCGGGGCGGGGGTCCTACAATGAGCAGTTCTTC.